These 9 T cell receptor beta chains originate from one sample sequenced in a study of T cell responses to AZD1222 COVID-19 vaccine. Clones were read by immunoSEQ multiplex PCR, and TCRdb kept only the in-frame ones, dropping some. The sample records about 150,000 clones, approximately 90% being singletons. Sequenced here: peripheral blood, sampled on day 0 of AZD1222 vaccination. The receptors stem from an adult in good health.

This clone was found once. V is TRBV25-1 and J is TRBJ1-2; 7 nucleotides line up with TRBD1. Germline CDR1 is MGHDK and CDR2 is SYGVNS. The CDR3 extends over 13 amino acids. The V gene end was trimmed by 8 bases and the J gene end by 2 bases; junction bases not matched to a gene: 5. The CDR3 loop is CASGQGGNYGYTF. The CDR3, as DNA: TGTGCCAGCGGCCAAGGGGGCAACTATGGCTACACCTTC.

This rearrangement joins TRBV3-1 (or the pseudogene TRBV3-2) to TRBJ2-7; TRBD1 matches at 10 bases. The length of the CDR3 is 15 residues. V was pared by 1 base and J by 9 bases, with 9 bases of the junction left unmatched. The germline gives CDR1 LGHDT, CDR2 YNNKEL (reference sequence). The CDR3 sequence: CASSQAGTGVNRQYF. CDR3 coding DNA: TGTGCCAGCAGCCAAGCCGGGACAGGGGTGAATAGGCAGTACTTC.

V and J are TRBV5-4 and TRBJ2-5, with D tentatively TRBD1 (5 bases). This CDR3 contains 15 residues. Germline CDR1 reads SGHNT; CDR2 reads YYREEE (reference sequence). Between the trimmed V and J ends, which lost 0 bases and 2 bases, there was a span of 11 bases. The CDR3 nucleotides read TGTGCCAGCAGCTTGGTGGTTAGGGGTCAAGAGACCCAGTACTTC. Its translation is CASSLVVRGQETQYF.

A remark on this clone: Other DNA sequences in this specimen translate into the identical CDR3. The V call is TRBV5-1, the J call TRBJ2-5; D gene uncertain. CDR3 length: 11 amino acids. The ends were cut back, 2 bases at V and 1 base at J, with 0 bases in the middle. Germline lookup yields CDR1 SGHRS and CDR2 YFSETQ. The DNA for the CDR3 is TGCGCCAGCAGCTTCCAAGAGACCCAGTACTTC. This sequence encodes CASSFQETQYF.

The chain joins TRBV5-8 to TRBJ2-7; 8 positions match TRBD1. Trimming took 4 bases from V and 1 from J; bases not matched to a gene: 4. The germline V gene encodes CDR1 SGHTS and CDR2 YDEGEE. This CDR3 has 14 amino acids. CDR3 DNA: TGTGCCAGCAGCATCACAGGGGGTTCCTACGAGCAGTACTTC. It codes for CASSITGGSYEQYF.

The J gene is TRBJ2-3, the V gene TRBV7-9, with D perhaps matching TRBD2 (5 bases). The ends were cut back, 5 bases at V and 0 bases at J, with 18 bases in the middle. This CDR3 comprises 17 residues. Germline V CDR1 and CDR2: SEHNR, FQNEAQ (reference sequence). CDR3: CASSTRRSGTSTDTQYF. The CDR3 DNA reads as TGTGCCAGCAGCACCCGCCGCAGCGGAACTAGCACAGATACGCAGTATTTT.

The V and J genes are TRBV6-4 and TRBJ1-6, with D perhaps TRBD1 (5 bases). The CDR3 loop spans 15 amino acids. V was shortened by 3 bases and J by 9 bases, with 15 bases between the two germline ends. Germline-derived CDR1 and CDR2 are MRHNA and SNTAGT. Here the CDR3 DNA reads TGTGCCAGCAGTGAATGGGGCTCGATGGGTTCACCCCTCCACTTT. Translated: CASSEWGSMGSPLHF.

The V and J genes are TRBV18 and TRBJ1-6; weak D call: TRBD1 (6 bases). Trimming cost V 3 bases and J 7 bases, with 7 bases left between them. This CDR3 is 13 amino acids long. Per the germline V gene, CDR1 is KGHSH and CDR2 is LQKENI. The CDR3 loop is CASSPQGNSPLHF. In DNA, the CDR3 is TGTGCCAGCTCACCTCAGGGGAATTCACCCCTCCACTTT.

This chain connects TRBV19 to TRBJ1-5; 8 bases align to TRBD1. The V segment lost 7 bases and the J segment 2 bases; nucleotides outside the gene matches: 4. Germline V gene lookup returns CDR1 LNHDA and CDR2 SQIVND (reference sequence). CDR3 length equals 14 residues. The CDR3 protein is CASKPGQGNQPQHF. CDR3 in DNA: TGTGCCAGTAAGCCGGGACAGGGCAATCAGCCCCAGCATTTT.